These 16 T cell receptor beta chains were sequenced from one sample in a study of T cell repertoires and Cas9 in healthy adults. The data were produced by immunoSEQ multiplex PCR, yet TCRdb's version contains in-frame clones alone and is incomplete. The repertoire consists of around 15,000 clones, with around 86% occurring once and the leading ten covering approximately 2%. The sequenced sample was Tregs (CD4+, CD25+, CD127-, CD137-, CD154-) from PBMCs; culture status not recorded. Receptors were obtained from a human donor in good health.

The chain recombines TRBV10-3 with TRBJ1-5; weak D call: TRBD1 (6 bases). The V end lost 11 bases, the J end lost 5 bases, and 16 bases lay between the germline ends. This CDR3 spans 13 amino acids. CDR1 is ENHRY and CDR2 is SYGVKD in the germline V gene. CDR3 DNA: TGTGCCGTGACGAGGGGGTCGGATCAGCCCCAGCATTTT. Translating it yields CAVTRGSDQPQHF.

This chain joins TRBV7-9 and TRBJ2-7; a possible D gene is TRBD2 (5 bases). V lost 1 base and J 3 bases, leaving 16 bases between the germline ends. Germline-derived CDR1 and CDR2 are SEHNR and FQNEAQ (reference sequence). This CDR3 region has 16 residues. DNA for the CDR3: TGTGCCAGCAGCTTAGGACTAAGCGTCGCCAGCTACGAGCAGTACTTC. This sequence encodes CASSLGLSVASYEQYF.

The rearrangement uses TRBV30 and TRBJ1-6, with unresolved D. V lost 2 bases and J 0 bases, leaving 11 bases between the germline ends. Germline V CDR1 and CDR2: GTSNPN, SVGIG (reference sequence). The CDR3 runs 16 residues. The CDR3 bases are TGTGCCTGGAGTCGGGCTGGACGCTCCTATAATTCACCCCTCCACTTT. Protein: CAWSRAGRSYNSPLHF.

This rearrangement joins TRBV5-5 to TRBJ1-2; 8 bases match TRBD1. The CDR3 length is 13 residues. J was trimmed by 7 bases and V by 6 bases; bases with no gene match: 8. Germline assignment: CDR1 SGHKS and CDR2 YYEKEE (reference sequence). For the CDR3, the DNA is TGTGCCAGCACCCGACAGGGGCACGGTGGCTACACCTTC. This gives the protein CASTRQGHGGYTF.

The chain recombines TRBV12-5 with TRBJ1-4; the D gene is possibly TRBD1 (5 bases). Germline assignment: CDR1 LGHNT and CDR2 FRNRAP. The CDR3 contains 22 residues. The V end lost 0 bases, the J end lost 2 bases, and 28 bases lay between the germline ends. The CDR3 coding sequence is TGTGCTAGTGGTTTGGTACTAGGGTTGGACCAGGTACTAGGGGAGACTAATGAAAAACTGTTTTTT. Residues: CASGLVLGLDQVLGETNEKLFF.

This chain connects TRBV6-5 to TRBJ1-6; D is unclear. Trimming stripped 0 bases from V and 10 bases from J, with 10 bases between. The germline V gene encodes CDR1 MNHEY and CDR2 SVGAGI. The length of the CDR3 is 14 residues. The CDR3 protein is CASSYSSEASPLHF. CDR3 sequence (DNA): TGTGCCAGCAGTTACTCCTCTGAGGCATCACCCCTCCACTTT.

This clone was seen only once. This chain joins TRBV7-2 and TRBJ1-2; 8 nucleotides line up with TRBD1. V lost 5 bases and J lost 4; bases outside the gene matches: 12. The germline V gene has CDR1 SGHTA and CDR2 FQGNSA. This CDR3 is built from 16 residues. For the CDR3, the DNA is TGTGCCAGCAGCCCCTGGACAGGGAGTAAGTTCTATGGCTACACCTTC. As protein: CASSPWTGSKFYGYTF.

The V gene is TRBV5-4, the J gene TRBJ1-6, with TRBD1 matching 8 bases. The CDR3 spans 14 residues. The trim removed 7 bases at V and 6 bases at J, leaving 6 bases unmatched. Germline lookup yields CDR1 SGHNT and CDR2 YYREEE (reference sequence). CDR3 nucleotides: TGTGCCAGCTCAGGGGGCGCGGGTAATTCACCCCTCCACTTT. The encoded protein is CASSGGAGNSPLHF.

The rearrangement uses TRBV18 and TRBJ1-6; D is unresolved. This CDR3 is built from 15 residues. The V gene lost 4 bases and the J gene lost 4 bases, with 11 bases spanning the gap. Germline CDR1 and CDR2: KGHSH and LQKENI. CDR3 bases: TGTGCCAGCTCACAGGGAATTGATTATAATTCACCCCTCCACTTT. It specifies CASSQGIDYNSPLHF.

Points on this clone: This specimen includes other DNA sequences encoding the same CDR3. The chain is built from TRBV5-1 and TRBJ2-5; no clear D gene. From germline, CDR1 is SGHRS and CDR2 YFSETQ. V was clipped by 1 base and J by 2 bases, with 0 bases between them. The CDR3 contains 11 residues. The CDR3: CASSLQETQYF. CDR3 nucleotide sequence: TGCGCCAGCAGCTTGCAAGAGACCCAGTACTTC. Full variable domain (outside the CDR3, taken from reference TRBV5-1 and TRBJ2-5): KAGVTQTPRYLIKTRGQQVTLSCSPISGHRSVSWYQQTPGQGLQFLFEYFSETQRNKGNFPGRFSGRQFSNSRSEMNVSTLELGDSALYLCASSLQETQYFGPGTRLLVL.

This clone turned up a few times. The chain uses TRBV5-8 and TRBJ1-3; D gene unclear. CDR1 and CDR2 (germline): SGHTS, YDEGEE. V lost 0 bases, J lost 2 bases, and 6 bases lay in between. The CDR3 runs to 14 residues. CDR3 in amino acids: CASSLGTAGNTIYF. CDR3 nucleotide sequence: TGTGCCAGCAGCTTGGGGACGGCTGGAAACACCATATATTTT.

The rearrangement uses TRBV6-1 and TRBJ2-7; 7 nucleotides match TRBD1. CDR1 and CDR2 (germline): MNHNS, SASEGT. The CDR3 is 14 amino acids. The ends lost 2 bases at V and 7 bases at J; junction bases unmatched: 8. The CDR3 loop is CASSERQGPGEQYF. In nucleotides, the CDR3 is TGTGCCAGCAGTGAAAGACAGGGCCCGGGGGAGCAGTACTTC.

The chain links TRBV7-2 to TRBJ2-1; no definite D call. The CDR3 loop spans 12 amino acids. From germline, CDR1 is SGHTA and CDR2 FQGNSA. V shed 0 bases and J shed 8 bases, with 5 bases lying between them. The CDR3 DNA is TGTGCCAGCAGCTTAGCCCGGGATGAGCAGTTCTTC. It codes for CASSLARDEQFF.

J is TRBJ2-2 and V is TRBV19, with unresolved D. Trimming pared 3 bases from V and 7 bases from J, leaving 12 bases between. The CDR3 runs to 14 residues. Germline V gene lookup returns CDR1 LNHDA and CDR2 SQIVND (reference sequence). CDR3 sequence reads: CASSMQRSNGELFF. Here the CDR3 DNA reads TGTGCCAGTAGTATGCAGAGGAGTAACGGGGAGCTGTTTTTT.

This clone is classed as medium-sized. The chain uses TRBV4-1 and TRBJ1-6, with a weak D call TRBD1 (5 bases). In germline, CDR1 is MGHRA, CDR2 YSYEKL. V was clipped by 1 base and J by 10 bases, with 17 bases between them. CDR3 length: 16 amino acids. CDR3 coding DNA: TGCGCCAGCAGCCAAGTGCGTGACTGGGGGGGATCACCCCTCCACTTT. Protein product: CASSQVRDWGGSPLHF.

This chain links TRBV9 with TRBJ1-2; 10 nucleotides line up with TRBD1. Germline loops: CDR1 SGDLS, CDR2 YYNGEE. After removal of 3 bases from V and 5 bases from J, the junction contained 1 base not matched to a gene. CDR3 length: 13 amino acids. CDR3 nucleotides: TGTGCCAGCAGCGAGGGACAGGGGTATGGCTACACCTTC. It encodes CASSEGQGYGYTF.